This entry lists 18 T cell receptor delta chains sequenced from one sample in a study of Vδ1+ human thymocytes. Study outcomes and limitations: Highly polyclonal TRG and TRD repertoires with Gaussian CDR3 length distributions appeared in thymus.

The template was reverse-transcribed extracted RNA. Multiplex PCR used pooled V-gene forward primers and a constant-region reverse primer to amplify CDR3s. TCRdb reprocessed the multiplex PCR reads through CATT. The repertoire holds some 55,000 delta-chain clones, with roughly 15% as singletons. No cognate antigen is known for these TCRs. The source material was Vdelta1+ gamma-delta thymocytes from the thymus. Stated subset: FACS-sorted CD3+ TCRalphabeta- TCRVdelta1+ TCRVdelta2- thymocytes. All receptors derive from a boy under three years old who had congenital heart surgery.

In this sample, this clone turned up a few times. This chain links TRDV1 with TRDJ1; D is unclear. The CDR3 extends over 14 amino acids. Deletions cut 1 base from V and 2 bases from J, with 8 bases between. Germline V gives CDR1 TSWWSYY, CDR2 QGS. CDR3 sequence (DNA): TGTGCTCTTGGGGAACCCCCTCCTACCGATAAACTCATCTTT. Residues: CALGEPPPTDKLIF.

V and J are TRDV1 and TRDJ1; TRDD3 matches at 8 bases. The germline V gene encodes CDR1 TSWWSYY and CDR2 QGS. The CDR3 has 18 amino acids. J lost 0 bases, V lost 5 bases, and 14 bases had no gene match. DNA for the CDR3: TGTGCTCTTGGGCCTTCCACCCACCTACTGGGGGACACCGATAAACTCATCTTT. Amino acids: CALGPSTHLLGDTDKLIF.

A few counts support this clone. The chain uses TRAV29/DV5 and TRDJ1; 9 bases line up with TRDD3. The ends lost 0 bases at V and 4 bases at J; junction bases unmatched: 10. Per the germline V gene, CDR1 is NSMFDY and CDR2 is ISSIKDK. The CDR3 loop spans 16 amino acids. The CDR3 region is CAASAIWGILRDKLIF. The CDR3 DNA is TGTGCAGCAAGCGCGATCTGGGGGATCCTTCGCGATAAACTCATCTTT.

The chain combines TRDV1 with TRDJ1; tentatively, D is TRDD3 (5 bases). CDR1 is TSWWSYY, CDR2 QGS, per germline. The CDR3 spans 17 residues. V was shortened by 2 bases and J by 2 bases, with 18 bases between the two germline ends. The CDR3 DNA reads TGTGCTCTTGGGGAAATCACGGTTCTGGGATTTACCGATAAACTCATCTTT. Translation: CALGEITVLGFTDKLIF.

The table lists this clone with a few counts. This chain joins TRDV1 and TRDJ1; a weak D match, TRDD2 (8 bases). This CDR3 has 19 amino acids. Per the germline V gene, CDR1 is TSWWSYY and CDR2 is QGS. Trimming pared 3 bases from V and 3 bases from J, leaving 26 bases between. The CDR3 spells CALGDPFLSKGIGSDKLIF. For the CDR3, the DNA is TGTGCTCTTGGGGACCCCTTCCTAAGTAAGGGGATAGGTTCCGATAAACTCATCTTT.

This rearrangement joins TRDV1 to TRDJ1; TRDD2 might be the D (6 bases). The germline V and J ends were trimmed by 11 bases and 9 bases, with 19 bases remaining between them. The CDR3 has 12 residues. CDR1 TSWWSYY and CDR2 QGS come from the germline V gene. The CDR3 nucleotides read TGTGCTTTCGGCCTTCCGAGGTTGGAACTCATCTTT. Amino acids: CAFGLPRLELIF.

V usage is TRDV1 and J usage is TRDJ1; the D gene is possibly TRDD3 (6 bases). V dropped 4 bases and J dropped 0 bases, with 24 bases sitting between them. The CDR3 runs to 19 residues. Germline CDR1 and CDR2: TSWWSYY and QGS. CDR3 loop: CALGVRLPSPGDYTDKLIF. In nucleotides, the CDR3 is TGTGCTCTTGGGGTACGGCTTCCCAGTCCTGGGGACTACACCGATAAACTCATCTTT.

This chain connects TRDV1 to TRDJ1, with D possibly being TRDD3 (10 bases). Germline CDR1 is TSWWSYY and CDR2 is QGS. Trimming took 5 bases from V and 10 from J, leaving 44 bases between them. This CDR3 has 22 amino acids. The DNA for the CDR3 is TGTGCTCTTGGGTTGACCTTCCTACGCCTCAACGGGGGGATACGCCAGGAGGGGGGACTCATCTTT. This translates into CALGLTFLRLNGGIRQEGGLIF.

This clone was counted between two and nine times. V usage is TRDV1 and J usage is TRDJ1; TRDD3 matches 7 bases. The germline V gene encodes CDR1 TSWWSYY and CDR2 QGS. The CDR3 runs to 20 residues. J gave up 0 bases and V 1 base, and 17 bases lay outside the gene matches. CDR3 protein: CALGEHELGAVYSNTDKLIF. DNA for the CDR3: TGTGCTCTTGGGGAACACGAGCTGGGGGCTGTCTATTCTAACACCGATAAACTCATCTTT.

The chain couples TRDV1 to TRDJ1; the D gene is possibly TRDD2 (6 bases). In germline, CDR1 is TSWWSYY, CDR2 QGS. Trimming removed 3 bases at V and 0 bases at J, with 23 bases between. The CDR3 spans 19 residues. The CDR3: CALGDFEAFPGDYTDKLIF. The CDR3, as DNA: TGTGCTCTTGGGGACTTCGAGGCCTTCCCCGGGGACTACACCGATAAACTCATCTTT.

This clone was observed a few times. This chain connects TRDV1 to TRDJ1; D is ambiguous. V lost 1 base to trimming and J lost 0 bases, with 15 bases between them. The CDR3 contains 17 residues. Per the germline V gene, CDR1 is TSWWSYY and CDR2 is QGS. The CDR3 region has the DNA TGTGCTCTTGGGGAACGAGGAGCCCGCTTTTACACCGATAAACTCATCTTT. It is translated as CALGERGARFYTDKLIF.

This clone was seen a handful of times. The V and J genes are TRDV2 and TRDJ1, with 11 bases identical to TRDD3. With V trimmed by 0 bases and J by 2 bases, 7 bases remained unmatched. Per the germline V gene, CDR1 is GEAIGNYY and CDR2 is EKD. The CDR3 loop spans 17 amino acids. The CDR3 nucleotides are TGTGCCTGTGACACCTTGGCTGGGGGATACTTGACCGATAAACTCATCTTT. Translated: CACDTLAGGYLTDKLIF.

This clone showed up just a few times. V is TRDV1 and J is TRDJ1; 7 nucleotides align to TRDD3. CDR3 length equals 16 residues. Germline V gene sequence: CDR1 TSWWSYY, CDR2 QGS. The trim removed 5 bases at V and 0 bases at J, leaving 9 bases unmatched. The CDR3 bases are TGTGCTCTTGGGATACGTCTGGGGGTTAACACCGATAAACTCATCTTT. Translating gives CALGIRLGVNTDKLIF.

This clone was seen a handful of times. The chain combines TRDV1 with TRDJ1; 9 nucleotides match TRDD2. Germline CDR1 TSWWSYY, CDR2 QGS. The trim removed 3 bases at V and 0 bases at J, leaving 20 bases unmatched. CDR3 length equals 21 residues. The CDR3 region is CALGDRRPSYPRGTHTDKLIF. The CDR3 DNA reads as TGTGCTCTTGGGGACCGAAGGCCTTCCTACCCAAGGGGAACCCACACCGATAAACTCATCTTT.

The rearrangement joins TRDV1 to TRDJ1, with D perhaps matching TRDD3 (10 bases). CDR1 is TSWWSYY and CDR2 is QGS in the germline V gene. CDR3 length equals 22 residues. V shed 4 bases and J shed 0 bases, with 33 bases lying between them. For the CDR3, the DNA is TGTGCTCTTGGGGTCCCCCTTCCTACGAACTGGGGGATCCTACCTTACACCGATAAACTCATCTTT. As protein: CALGVPLPTNWGILPYTDKLIF.

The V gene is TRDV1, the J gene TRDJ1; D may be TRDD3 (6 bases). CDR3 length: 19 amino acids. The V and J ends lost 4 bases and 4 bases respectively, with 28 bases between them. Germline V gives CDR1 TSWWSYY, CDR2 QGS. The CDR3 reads CALGGPFSLLYTGYDKLIF. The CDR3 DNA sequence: TGTGCTCTTGGGGGACCCTTCTCCCTGCTTTATACTGGGTACGATAAACTCATCTTT.

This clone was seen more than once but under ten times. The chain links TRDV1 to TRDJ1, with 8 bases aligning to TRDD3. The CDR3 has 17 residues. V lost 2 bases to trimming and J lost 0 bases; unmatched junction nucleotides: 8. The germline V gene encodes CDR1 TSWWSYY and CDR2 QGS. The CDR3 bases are TGTGCTCTTGGGGAATGTCTACTGGGGGGGGACACCGATAAACTCATCTTT. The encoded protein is CALGECLLGGDTDKLIF.

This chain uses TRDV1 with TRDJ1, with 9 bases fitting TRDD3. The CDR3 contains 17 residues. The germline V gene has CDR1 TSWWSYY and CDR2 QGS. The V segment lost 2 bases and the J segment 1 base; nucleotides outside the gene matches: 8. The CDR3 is CALGEGVYWGTTDKLIF. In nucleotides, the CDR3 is TGTGCTCTTGGGGAAGGGGTTTACTGGGGGACCACCGATAAACTCATCTTT.